This T cell receptor (beta chain) comes out of a study of blood T cell repertoires in COVID-19. For the study at large: The analysed material was cDNA or gDNA that came from T cells, B-cell-depleted T cells, or PBMCs.

Trimming cost V 1 base and J 0 bases, with 16 bases left between them. The CDR3 consists of 18 residues. Germline V gene lookup returns CDR1 LNHNV and CDR2 YYDKDF (reference sequence). Original data processing: Amplification of reference gene primers was used by the study to estimate nucleated cell counts. Method: immunoSEQ multiplex PCR; TCRdb's copy keeps in-frame clones and lacks some. The V and J calls and clone size come from that table; D and trimming were worked out from the DNA. The table has more than 70,000 clones, roughly 90% seen once. What was sequenced was peripheral blood. The chain carries TRBV15 and TRBJ1-3; D gene ambiguous. The source is a woman in her forties or fifties with active or convalescent COVID-19. CDR3 loop: CATSRGVGWAPSGNTIYF. CDR3 nucleotide sequence: TGTGCCACCAGCAGAGGGGTTGGGTGGGCCCCCTCTGGAAACACCATATATTTT.